This TCR beta chain was sequenced in a study of control samples from healthy donors and cancer patients. Germline values: CDR1 LNHNV, CDR2 YYDKDF (reference sequence). The CDR3 loop spans 13 amino acids. V was cut by 1 base and J by 1 base, with 5 bases left in between. The assay was immunoSEQ multiplex PCR, and TCRdb's table has in-frame clones only and misses some. The sample shows more than 100,000 clones, 80% to 95% of them seen only once. This clonotype was obtained from a man aged 18 to 30 in good health. The genes are TRBV15 and TRBJ2-7; D not resolved. The sequenced sample consisted of blood. CDR3 bases: TGTGCCACCAGCAGAGGTGGATCCTACGAGCAGTACTTC. It codes for CATSRGGSYEQYF.